Here is one T cell receptor (beta chain) with its context. No cognate antigen has been identified for it. Base qualities were left out, and no much larger clone turns up one base away. To prepare the library, PCR was applied. Instrument on record: Illumina HiSeq 2500. To reduce PCR and sequencing biases, unique molecular identifiers were built into the TCR beta cDNA libraries. Approximately 500,000 cDNA molecules were obtained for every 1 to 10 million input T cells, so each molecule roughly corresponded to one T cell. The patient libraries were prepared and sequenced using the same protocol as the earlier healthy control dataset. Samples belonging to the same batch were prepared together, multiplexed and sequenced on a shared HiSeq lane. As for the authors' bioinformatics: MIGEC handled the raw barcoded reads, throwing out single-read molecular identifier groups before consensus assembly and CDR3 extraction. VDJtools was used for post-analysis of the clonotype tables, with diversity normalized by down-sampling every dataset to the smallest sample size. In repertoire overlap clustering, CDR3 amino acid sequences, but not nucleotide sequences, were matched to correct batch-related cross-sample contamination. TCRdb took the public reads, trimmed them with fastp at Q25, ran MiXCR for clone calling and kept in-frame beta chains. For every CDR3 protein sequence, its rows merge into one entry that carries the most common genes and DNA. These V and J calls derive from TCRdb rather than the authors' analysis. The sample table records hundreds of thousands of distinct CDR3 sequences; roughly 27% of these occur just once. The top ten clones comprise roughly 0.54% of the sample.

The data are from a study of post-analysis software for immune sequencing data (dated by TCRdb to about 2015). About the investigation overall: Relapsing-remitting, secondary progressive and progressive-relapsing multiple sclerosis were recorded as disease courses, and subtype annotation was lacking for some patients. A subset of samples was prepared in parallel using single-end sample barcoding, then pooled and co-amplified after Illumina adapter ligation. The patient repertoires were set against about 10 previously published healthy control repertoires from donors whose ages ranged from roughly 6 to 27 years. Study-wide findings and limitations: Normalized Chao1 diversity was significantly lower in multiple sclerosis patients than controls, suggesting substantial peripheral T-cell clonal expansion. When samples were clustered directly using the F measure, samples prepared in the same batch co-clustered strongly, which prompted a batch-effect correction. Significantly higher frequencies in patients than in controls were found for a few TRBV segments, including TRBV5-6, TRBV5-1 and TRBV20-1. The multiple sclerosis patient group was slightly younger than the control group.

To demonstrate the VDJtools post-analysis software, TCR beta repertoires were profiled from the peripheral blood of about a dozen young patients with multiple sclerosis. The patients with multiple sclerosis were children and adolescents between 6 and 15 years of age. The CDR3 starts with the cysteine, ends with the phenylalanine, and has 14 residues. The DNA shown is the 42-base CDR3, in frame from base 1. CDR1 and CDR2 are drawn from the germline V gene (reference sequence): SEHNR, FQNEAQ. The germline ends are 13 bases apart after V is trimmed by 1 base and J by 7 bases. The chain employs TRBV7-9 and TRBJ1-1; a tentative D call is TRBD1 (6 bases match). The material sequenced was blood. This sequence was found in a girl aged 5 to 17 with multiple sclerosis. The CDR3 has the sequence CASSLVGRGGEAFF. The DNA reads as follows: TGTGCCAGCAGCTTAGTAGGCAGGGGAGGTGAAGCTTTCTTT.